These 21 T cell receptor beta chains share one sample of origin, sequenced in a study of T cell responses to AZD1222 COVID-19 vaccine. Clones were read by immunoSEQ multiplex PCR, and TCRdb kept only the in-frame ones, dropping some. The sample consists of 130,000 to 150,000 clones, 90% to 95% of them appearing once. The sample consisted of peripheral blood, taken on day 0 of AZD1222 vaccination. These receptors were obtained from an adult in good health.

The rearrangement uses TRBV11-2 and TRBJ1-2; D might be TRBD1 (5 bases). The CDR3 runs to 15 residues. V lost 7 bases, J lost 0 bases, and 15 bases lay in between. Germline V gene sequence: CDR1 SGHAT, CDR2 FQNNGV. CDR3 loop: CASTQFGGANYGYTF. As DNA, the CDR3 is TGTGCCAGCACCCAATTCGGGGGGGCTAACTATGGCTACACCTTC. The entire variable domain, with the rest obtained from reference TRBV11-2 and TRBJ1-2, is as follows: EAGVAQSPRYKIIEKRQSVAFWCNPISGHATLYWYQQILGQGPKLLIQFQNNGVVDDSQLPKDRFSAERLKGVDSTLKIQPAKLEDSAVYLCASTQFGGANYGYTFGSGTRLTVV.

This chain connects TRBV27 to TRBJ1-2, with 9 bases that match TRBD1. With V trimmed by 6 bases and J by 4 bases, 12 bases remained unmatched. CDR3 size: 16 residues. Looked up from germline, CDR1 is MNHEY and CDR2 is SMNVEV (reference sequence). CDR3 residues: CASRPPGTGLLYGYTF. CDR3 coding DNA: TGTGCCAGCAGGCCCCCCGGGACAGGGCTTCTCTATGGCTACACCTTC.

This chain links TRBV10-3 with TRBJ1-5; TRBD1 matches 8 bases. CDR3 length: 16 residues. With 6 bases clipped from V and 5 bases from J, the junction kept 12 bases outside the gene matches. From germline, CDR1 is ENHRY and CDR2 SYGVKD. The CDR3, as DNA: TGTGCCATCAGGGAGACCGGGACAGGCATCGATCAGCCCCAGCATTTT. Protein sequence: CAIRETGTGIDQPQHF.

The chain carries TRBV19 and TRBJ1-6; 8 positions agree with TRBD1. There are 15 residues in the CDR3. V was clipped by 7 bases and J by 1 base; unmatched bases: 3. In germline, CDR1 is LNHDA, CDR2 SQIVND (reference sequence). The CDR3 bases are TGTGCCAGTAATGACAGGGGTTCCTATAATTCACCCCTCCACTTT. Encoded protein: CASNDRGSYNSPLHF.

The chain is built from TRBV19 and TRBJ1-1; no clear D. The CDR3 has 14 amino acids. The germline V gene encodes CDR1 LNHDA and CDR2 SQIVND (reference sequence). Trimming removed 1 base from V and 3 bases from J, with 9 bases in between. CDR3 sequence (DNA): TGTGCCAGTAGTATAGGGTCCGGCGACACTGAAGCTTTCTTT. Translated: CASSIGSGDTEAFF. Supplemented by reference TRBV19 and TRBJ1-1, the full variable domain reads DGGITQSPKYLFRKEGQNVTLSCEQNLNHDAMYWYRQDPGQGLRLIYYSQIVNDFQKGDIAEGYSVSREKKESFPLTVTSAQKNPTAFYLCASSIGSGDTEAFFGQGTRLTVV.

There are a few counts of this clone. The chain couples TRBV7-8 to TRBJ1-1, with unresolved D. Germline V gene lookup returns CDR1 SGHVS and CDR2 FQNEAQ. The ends were cut back, 0 bases at V and 8 bases at J, with 10 bases in the middle. The CDR3 extends over 13 amino acids. The DNA for the CDR3 is TGTGCCAGCAGCTTAGCTACAACCAAGGAAGCTTTCTTT. This codes for CASSLATTKEAFF. Complete variable domain (other parts from reference TRBV7-8 and TRBJ1-1): GAGVSQSPRYKVAKRGQDVALRCDPISGHVSLFWYQQALGQGPEFLTYFQNEAQLDKSGLPSDRFFAERPEGSVSTLKIQRTQQEDSAVYLCASSLATTKEAFFGQGTRLTVV.

The chain joins TRBV30 to TRBJ2-7, with unresolved D. Trimming shortened V by 0 bases and J by 6 bases, and 15 bases separated the two germline ends. This CDR3 spans 14 amino acids. Germline-derived CDR1 and CDR2 are GTSNPN and SVGIG (reference sequence). The CDR3: CAWSVATPKGEQYF. The CDR3, as DNA: TGTGCCTGGAGTGTGGCAACCCCTAAAGGCGAGCAGTACTTC.

The rearrangement uses TRBV24-1 and TRBJ2-3; TRBD1 matches at 9 bases. This CDR3 region has 18 residues. With V trimmed by 9 bases and J by 0 bases, 15 bases remained unmatched. Germline CDR1 and CDR2: KGHDR and SFDVKD. The CDR3 bases are TGTGCCACCCCGCTTAGGGGACAGGGAGGACCCAGCACAGATACGCAGTATTTT. Translated: CATPLRGQGGPSTDTQYF.

CDR3 sequence: CASSSLASQETQYF. The CDR3 DNA follows: TGTGCCAGCAGCTCACTAGCGAGTCAAGAGACCCAGTACTTC. This chain links TRBV7-9 with TRBJ2-5; 7 bases are a match to TRBD2. The CDR3 is 14 amino acids. V lost 4 bases, J lost 2 bases, and 4 bases stayed unmatched. Looked up from germline, CDR1 is SEHNR and CDR2 is FQNEAQ (reference sequence).

This clone was counted a single time. CDR3 loop: CASSFFPRDSSYEQYF. The CDR3 coding sequence is TGTGCCAGCAGCTTTTTCCCCAGGGATTCCTCCTACGAGCAGTACTTC. This chain uses TRBV7-9 with TRBJ2-7; a weak D match, TRBD1 (5 bases). The V gene's germline CDR1 is SEHNR and CDR2 FQNEAQ (reference sequence). The CDR3 is 16 amino acids. The V end was cut by 3 bases, the J end by 0 bases, with 15 bases between.

V and J are TRBV5-1 and TRBJ2-3, with 7 bases that match TRBD1. CDR3 length: 15 residues. With V trimmed by 2 bases and J by 2 bases, 5 bases remained unmatched. Germline lookup yields CDR1 SGHRS and CDR2 YFSETQ. CDR3 in DNA: TGCGCCAGCAGCTTTTCTGGGACAGTCACAGATACGCAGTATTTT. Translated, it gives CASSFSGTVTDTQYF.

This chain uses TRBV18 with TRBJ1-4; the D is unclear. CDR3 length: 15 residues. CDR1 KGHSH and CDR2 LQKENI come from the germline V gene. Trimming stripped 6 bases from V and 0 bases from J, with 11 bases between. The CDR3, as DNA: TGTGCCAGCTCCGAGCGAGTTGCAACTAATGAAAAACTGTTTTTT. Protein product: CASSERVATNEKLFF.

This sequence joins TRBV4-3 and TRBJ2-3; 15 nucleotides line up with TRBD2. The germline gives CDR1 LGHNA, CDR2 YSLEER. The V segment lost 3 bases and the J segment 6 bases; nucleotides outside the gene matches: 19. The CDR3 totals 21 residues. The CDR3, as DNA: TGCGCCAGCAGCCAGTATCCGGGACTAGCGGGGGGTTTCGCAAATTTGGATACGCAGTATTTT. Protein: CASSQYPGLAGGFANLDTQYF.

This chain joins TRBV29-1 and TRBJ1-1; D remains ambiguous. Germline V lookup: CDR1 SQVTM, CDR2 ANQGSEA. V lost 4 bases to trimming and J lost 2 bases, with 8 bases between them. The CDR3 has 12 amino acids. The CDR3 is CSVGSGNTEAFF. CDR3 DNA sequence: TGCAGCGTTGGTTCTGGAAACACTGAAGCTTTCTTT.

The rearrangement joins TRBV5-1 to TRBJ2-7; 7 bases match TRBD1. V shed 3 bases and J 2 bases; nucleotides not matched to a gene: 5. CDR3 length: 14 amino acids. CDR1 and CDR2 from the germline V gene are SGHRS and YFSETQ. The CDR3, as DNA: TGCGCCAGCAGCTCTAGACAGGGACCCTACGAGCAGTACTTC. Amino acids: CASSSRQGPYEQYF.

The chain has TRBV30 and TRBJ1-6, with 8 bases matching TRBD1. Losses at the gene ends were 7 bases for V and 4 bases for J; bases not matched to a gene: 18. CDR1 and CDR2 from the germline V gene are GTSNPN and SVGIG (reference sequence). CDR3 length: 18 residues. The CDR3 protein is CASNKSGRQGRYNSPLHF. In DNA, the CDR3 is TGTGCCTCCAACAAGTCAGGGAGACAGGGGAGGTATAATTCACCCCTCCACTTT. Full variable domain (rest looked up from reference TRBV30 and TRBJ1-6): SQTIHQWPATLVQPVGSPLSLECTVEGTSNPNLYWYRQAAGRGLQLLFYSVGIGQISSEVPQNLSASRPQDRQFILSSKKLLLSDSGFYLCASNKSGRQGRYNSPLHFGNGTRLTVT.

The chain recombines TRBV5-4 with TRBJ2-2, with no clear D. Germline V gene data show CDR1 as SGHNT and CDR2 as YYREEE (reference sequence). The germline V and J ends were trimmed by 0 bases and 1 base, with 4 bases remaining between them. The CDR3 has 14 residues. CDR3 DNA: TGTGCCAGCAGCTTGGGAGGGAACACCGGGGAGCTGTTTTTT. Translation gives CASSLGGNTGELFF.

This clone has just one count. In DNA, the CDR3 is TGTGCCAGCAACGGCCCGGGAGCTTCCGGGGTTGGGGGCTACACCTTC. The encoded protein is CASNGPGASGVGGYTF. The J gene is TRBJ1-2, the V gene TRBV7-8; D call uncertain. The CDR3 is made up of 16 amino acids. Per the germline V gene, CDR1 is SGHVS and CDR2 is FQNEAQ. The germline V and J ends were trimmed by 7 bases and 8 bases, with 26 bases remaining between them.

V and J are TRBV28 and TRBJ2-2; 8 nucleotides agree with TRBD2. V was clipped by 3 bases and J by 5 bases; unmatched bases: 14. The CDR3 is 18 amino acids. Germline CDR1 is MDHEN and CDR2 is SYDVKM. The CDR3 protein is CASSLRRGAVWGTGELFF. The CDR3 region has the DNA TGTGCCAGCAGTTTGCGGCGGGGGGCAGTTTGGGGAACCGGGGAGCTGTTTTTT.

The V call is TRBV6-4, the J call TRBJ1-1; D uncertain. Trimming shortened V by 11 bases and J by 5 bases, and 15 bases separated the two germline ends. Germline lookup yields CDR1 MRHNA and CDR2 SNTAGT. This CDR3 has 12 residues. The CDR3 DNA reads TGTGCCCCGGATTGGTGTGGGACTGAAGCTTTCTTT. Its protein product is CAPDWCGTEAFF.

The V and J genes are TRBV7-2 and TRBJ1-2, with 9 bases aligning to TRBD1. The CDR3 has 14 amino acids. CDR1 and CDR2 (germline): SGHTA, FQGNSA. The V and J ends lost 7 bases and 6 bases, in that order; junction bases with no gene match: 9. The CDR3 nucleotides are TGTGCCAGCACCTCCGGCAGGGACAGGGATGGCTACACCTTC. Protein sequence: CASTSGRDRDGYTF.